This T cell receptor beta chain was captured by sequencing in a study of T cell repertoires in aging, cancer and after chemotherapy. TRB rearrangements spanning V, D and J were amplified using mixed TRB-A/B primers. From the multiplex PCR reads, TCRdb called clonotypes with MiXCR, one entry per CDR3 protein. This table has over a thousand distinct CDR3 sequences, more than 55% appearing once. Germline values: CDR1 LNHDA, CDR2 SQIVND (reference sequence). This CDR3 contains 14 residues. V shed 6 bases, J shed 9 bases, and the junction held 8 bases outside the gene matches. TCR beta rearrangements were amplified from peripheral blood genomic DNA. Whole-study results and caveats: Untreated cancer patients had significantly lower blood TCR diversity than age-matched healthy donors. Loss of evenness, beyond lost richness, contributed to age-related TCR diversity decline in cancer patients. Across the chemotherapy interval, each cancer cohort showed higher median generation probability, suggesting thymic rebound. Immunological memory after chemotherapy cannot be judged from the repertoire data.

This clonotype was picked up a small number of times. Its antigen is unidentified. The material sequenced was blood. The V and J genes are TRBV19 and TRBJ2-1, with 10 bases identical to TRBD2. This clonotype was sampled from a human donor with a blood cancer. CDR3 DNA sequence: TGTGCCAGTAGCGAAGCGGGGGGGCTGACTGAGCAGTTCTTC. Amino acids: CASSEAGGLTEQFF.